A single sample is the source of the 3 T cell receptor beta chains below, sequenced in a study of chronic HIV infection and antiretroviral therapy. A single record per CDR3 protein comes from TCRdb applying MiXCR to the 5' RACE reads. The repertoire holds about 48,000 distinct CDR3 sequences, with under 20% as singletons. Material: peripheral blood. The origin of the receptors is an adult who had HIV and had not received antiretroviral therapy, or was an uninfected healthy control (not recorded which).

The rearrangement joins TRBV2 to TRBJ1-4, with TRBD1 matching 7 bases. The trim removed 7 bases at V and 0 bases at J, leaving 2 bases unmatched. This CDR3 spans 14 amino acids. Germline CDR1 is SNHLY and CDR2 is FYNNEI. CDR3 nucleotide sequence: TGTGCCAGCACTACAGGGGCAACTAATGAAAAACTGTTTTTT. Amino acids: CASTTGATNEKLFF.

This clonotype was seen a handful of times. The genes are TRBV24-1 and TRBJ2-3, with 9 bases identical to TRBD1. The CDR3 is 16 amino acids. CDR1 is KGHDR, CDR2 SFDVKD, per germline. The V segment lost 3 bases and the J segment 4 bases; nucleotides outside the gene matches: 7. The CDR3, as DNA: TGTGCCACCAGTGATACCGGGACAGGGCTATCAGATACGCAGTATTTT. It translates to CATSDTGTGLSDTQYF.

V gene TRBV25-1 combines with J gene TRBJ2-7; a weak D match, TRBD2 (5 bases). The CDR3 is made up of 15 amino acids. Trimming took 1 base from V and 5 from J, leaving 15 bases between them. In germline, CDR1 is MGHDK, CDR2 SYGVNS. CDR3 in amino acids: CASSELGEGKHEQYF. Written as DNA, the CDR3 is TGTGCCAGCAGTGAATTAGGCGAGGGTAAGCACGAGCAGTACTTC.